Listed here are 6 T cell receptor beta chains from one sample, sequenced in a study of T cell repertoires in cytomegalovirus infection (dated by TCRdb to between 2018 and 2021). The meaning of the sample's treatment or condition label: in vitro stimulation with specific CMV peptide epitopes to enrich CMV-specific T cells. Sequencer: Illumina HiSeq 1500. Through fastp at Q25 and MiXCR, TCRdb rebuilt clones from the public reads, retaining in-frame beta chains. Each entry merges the rows of one CDR3 protein and shows their most common DNA and genes. This sample is represented by roughly 500,000 distinct CDR3 sequences; roughly 34% of them were singletons. The ten largest clones add up to about 17% of the sample. These receptors' targets are unknown. Sequencing used cultured PBMCs, obtained from culture after CMV antigen stimulation. These receptors originate from a human donor in good health (CMV status not recorded). Some clones in this sample may be carry-over from other donors' samples.

There are a few counts of this clonotype. The chain recombines TRBV4-1 with TRBJ1-2, with unresolved D. There are 15 residues in the CDR3. Germline loops: CDR1 MGHRA, CDR2 YSYEKL. The germline V and J ends were trimmed by 4 bases and 3 bases, with 15 bases remaining between them. The CDR3 loop is CASSLVRGPDYGYTF. Here the CDR3 DNA reads TGCGCCAGCAGCCTAGTGCGGGGTCCCGACTATGGCTACACCTTC.

The table lists this clonotype with many counts. The chain combines TRBV19 with TRBJ2-1; perhaps D is TRBD1 or TRBD2 (5 bases each). Germline CDR1 and CDR2: LNHDA and SQIVND (reference sequence). This CDR3 has 14 residues. Trimming cost V 7 bases and J 3 bases, with 13 bases left between them. The CDR3 protein is CASKPWDGYNEQFF. For the CDR3, the DNA is TGTGCCAGTAAGCCGTGGGACGGCTACAATGAGCAGTTCTTC.

CDR3 in DNA: TGTGCCAGTAGCAGGGGGAGATTTGGGGCCAACGTCCTGACTTTC. Residues: CASSRGRFGANVLTF. V and J are TRBV19 and TRBJ2-6, with 7 bases aligning to TRBD1. The V and J ends lost 6 bases and 3 bases, in that order; junction bases with no gene match: 5. Germline CDR1 LNHDA, CDR2 SQIVND (reference sequence). The CDR3 length is 15 residues.

This rearrangement joins TRBV5-1 to TRBJ2-1; no firm D call. Germline CDR1 is SGHRS and CDR2 is YFSETQ. The V end was cut by 1 base, the J end by 2 bases, with 13 bases between. This CDR3 comprises 16 residues. The chain's CDR3 is CASSLTDTDPYNEQFF. The CDR3 DNA reads TGCGCCAGCAGCTTGACCGACACGGACCCCTACAATGAGCAGTTCTTC.

The J gene is TRBJ1-1, the V gene TRBV7-9; 9 nucleotides agree with TRBD1. This CDR3 contains 15 residues. The germline V gene encodes CDR1 SEHNR and CDR2 FQNEAQ (reference sequence). The V gene end was trimmed by 5 bases and the J gene end by 4 bases; junction bases not matched to a gene: 8. The CDR3 reads CASSHNRGHGTEAFF. DNA of the CDR3: TGTGCCAGCAGCCACAACAGGGGGCATGGCACTGAAGCTTTCTTT. Combining the CDR3 with reference TRBV7-9 and TRBJ1-1 gives the whole variable domain DTGVSQNPRHKITKRGQNVTFRCDPISEHNRLYWYRQTLGQGPEFLTYFQNEAQLEKSRLLSDRFSAERPKGSFSTLEIQRTEQGDSAMYLCASSHNRGHGTEAFFGQGTRLTVV.

CDR3 nucleotides: TGTGCCAGCAGGTCCTTCCGGGCTGAGCAGTTCTTC. Its translation is CASRSFRAEQFF. The J gene is TRBJ2-1, the V gene TRBV12-3 or TRBV12-4; unclear D gene. This CDR3 is 12 amino acids long. Deletions cut 6 bases from V and 9 bases from J, with 12 bases between.